The clone carrying this TCR beta chain was detected only a few times. The antigen remains unidentified. This record comes from a study of identical twins. CDR3 length equals 13 residues. CDR1 is SGHDT, CDR2 YYEEEE, per germline. Losses at the gene ends were 5 bases for V and 5 bases for J; bases not matched to a gene: 5. Donors uniformly comprised healthy Caucasians. Broader study findings: Insertions ran lower in abundant cord blood beta clonotypes, though not in memory repertoires.

TCRdb re-called the 5' RACE reads through MiXCR, storing one row per CDR3 protein. The sample lists around 490,000 distinct CDR3 sequences, 12% to 15% occurring once. The same data also contributed to another study, on yellow fever vaccine responses in identical twins.

The clonotype was recovered from a woman between 18 and 29 years old in good health. Sequencing was done on a sample of CD4+ T cells sorted from blood. The rearrangement links TRBV5-6 to TRBJ2-5; 8 nucleotides line up with TRBD2. Here the CDR3 DNA reads TGTGCCAGCAGGCGGGAGGTGTGGGAGACCCAGTACTTC. Its translation: CASRREVWETQYF.